This entry features one T cell receptor (beta chain) sequence. This entry is derived from a study of blood T cell repertoires in COVID-19. Study overall: Both acute and convalescent COVID-19 samples were obtained from the United States, Italy and Spain.

Enrollment of patients from Seattle took place during active infection, with longitudinal follow-up. V lost 7 bases, J lost 5 bases, and 7 bases stayed unmatched. The CDR3 runs 13 residues. Germline-derived CDR1 and CDR2 are SNHLY and FYNNEI. Per the original methods: Amplification from reference gene primers served as the basis for estimated nucleated cell counts. The assay was immunoSEQ multiplex PCR, and TCRdb's table has in-frame clones only and misses some. V and J calls plus clone size are reproduced from that table; the DNA served to infer D and trimming. The sample gives about 260,000 clones, 91% of which show up once; 2% to 3% is in the top ten.

The sequence came from a person aged 18 to 35 with COVID-19, enrolled during active disease. The material sequenced was peripheral blood. The gene calls are TRBV2 and TRBJ2-5, with 7 bases aligning to TRBD2. CDR3 residues: CASMSGIGETQYF. CDR3 coding DNA: TGTGCCAGCATGAGCGGGATAGGGGAGACCCAGTACTTC. Full variable domain (remainder filled in from reference TRBV2 and TRBJ2-5): EPEVTQTPSHQVTQMGQEVILRCVPISNHLYFYWYRQILGQKVEFLVSFYNNEISEKSEIFDDQFSVERPDGSNFTLKIRSTKLEDSAMYFCASMSGIGETQYFGPGTRLLVL.